The TCR beta chain described here comes from a study of T cell responses to AZD1222 COVID-19 vaccine. TCRdb's copy holds only in-frame clones and misses some; the assay was immunoSEQ multiplex PCR. In the table there are more than 90,000 clones, around 84% of which are singletons. With 5 bases removed from V and 7 bases from J, the gap between germline ends came to 14 bases. This CDR3 spans 13 amino acids. Germline V gene sequence: CDR1 LNHNV, CDR2 YYDKDF (reference sequence). This chain connects TRBV15 to TRBJ1-2; no reliable D call. The receptor's source is an adult who received the AZD1222 COVID-19 vaccine. The sequences come from peripheral blood, collected 28 days after the second AZD1222 dose. CDR3 in amino acids: CATSPDGSGGYTF. DNA for the CDR3: TGTGCCACCAGCCCTGACGGCTCGGGTGGCTACACCTTC.